A selection of T cell receptor beta chains follows, all from one sample in a study of blood T cell repertoires in COVID-19. Here immunoSEQ multiplex PCR was the method, and the copy in TCRdb shows in-frame clones only, minus some. The table lists some 190,000 clones, more than 65% of them singletons. The sample taken for sequencing was peripheral blood. The receptors derive from an elderly woman with active or convalescent COVID-19. Each CDR3 is given with its conserved first and last residue. The D gene is left open where the match is weak. A clone size is listed for some rows: how often the clone was seen (once, few, many), or a class if it is expanded.

TRBJ1-1 TRBV12-5 13 - - TGTGCGAGCCGGAGGTCCGAATACACTGAAGCTTTCTTT CASRRSEYTEAFF
TRBJ2-7 TRBV3-1/TRBV3-2 13 few - TGTGCCAGCAGCCCCCAACGGAGAGGATGGCAGTACTTC CASSPQRRGWQYF
TRBJ1-6 TRBV3-1/TRBV3-2 15 - - TGTGCCAGCAGCCAATTTACAGGGATGAATTCACCCCTCCACTTT CASSQFTGMNSPLHF
TRBJ1-1 TRBV3-1/TRBV3-2 14 - TRBD1 TGTGCCAGCAGCCTCAAACAGGGGACGACTGAAGCTTTCTTT CASSLKQGTTEAFF
TRBJ2-5 TRBV18 13 - - TGTGCCAGCTCACCACCAGGGGAAGAGACCCAGTACTTC CASSPPGEETQYF
TRBJ1-2 TRBV4-1 16 - TRBD1 TGCGCCAGCAGCCCCCCTTCGCGGGACAGGGACTATGGCTACACCTTC CASSPPSRDRDYGYTF
TRBJ2-5 TRBV3-1/TRBV3-2 13 - - TGTGCCAGCAGCCACAGGGGTTTTGAGACCCAGTACTTC CASSHRGFETQYF
TRBJ2-2 TRBV7-2 17 - - TGTGCCAGCAGTTTAGCTAGGATAGCGGTGAACACCGGGGAGCTGTTTTTT CASSLARIAVNTGELFF
TRBJ2-7 TRBV5-5 15 - TRBD1 TGTGCCAGCAGCTTGGCCGGGACAGGGGTTTGGGAGCAGTACTTC CASSLAGTGVWEQYF
TRBJ1-4 TRBV5-1 14 - TRBD1 TGCGCCAGCAGGACAGGGGCTGGGAGTGAAAAACTGTTTTTT CASRTGAGSEKLFF
TRBJ2-7 TRBV5-4 15 - TRBD1 TGTGCCAGCAGCTTGGGAGGGACAGGGGGCTACGAGCAGTACTTC CASSLGGTGGYEQYF
TRBJ1-1 TRBV12-3/TRBV12-4 13 - - TGTGCCAGCAGTTTTGGGCCCTTTCGAGAAGCTTTCTTT CASSFGPFREAFF
TRBJ2-2 TRBV7-9 12 - - TGTGCCAGCAGCTTAGTATTCGGGGAGCTGTTTTTT CASSLVFGELFF
TRBJ1-1 TRBV3-1/TRBV3-2 12 - - TGTGCCAGCAGCCAAGCGGGGACTGAAGCTTTCTTT CASSQAGTEAFF
TRBJ1-3 TRBV2 14 - - TGTGCCAGCAAGAGGGCGATCTCTGGAAACACCATATATTTT CASKRAISGNTIYF
TRBJ1-5 TRBV5-4 14 once - TGTGCCAGCAGCCAGACAGGAGGAAATCAGCCCCAGCATTTT CASSQTGGNQPQHF
TRBJ2-2 TRBV19 13 once - TGTGCCAGTAGGATTGACAGGTCCGGGGAGCTGTTTTTT CASRIDRSGELFF
TRBJ1-2 TRBV10-3 16 few - TGTGCCATCAGTGAACGGGGGGGGACGGGTAACTATGGCTACACCTTC CAISERGGTGNYGYTF